This TCR beta chain was sequenced during a study of beta chain features in type 1 diabetes. Study-wide results and caveats: When Type 1 diabetes patients were examined, their TCRB CDR3s proved moderately but significantly shorter in all four CD4+ subsets.

The CDR3 is 16 residues long. As regards this clone: The antigen remains unidentified.

Reverse transcribing all isolated RNA meant expressed TCRB transcripts were sequenced. The method was immunoSEQ multiplex PCR; TCRdb's version includes in-frame clones alone and lacks a portion of them. The sample gives about 660,000 clones, about 14% of which show up once; approximately 0.042% is in the top ten. The material sequenced was naive CD4+ T cells from blood. The gene calls are TRBV21-1 and TRBJ2-7; TRBD2, the table's D call, was not compared with the DNA. TRBV21-1 is flagged as a pseudogene. This TCR derives from a man aged 18 to 30 with type 1 diabetes. This chain's CDR3 is CASSKGTPPGGYEQYF. As DNA, the CDR3 is TGTGCCAGCAGCAAAGGAACGCCTCCCGGGGGCTACGAGCAGTACTTC.